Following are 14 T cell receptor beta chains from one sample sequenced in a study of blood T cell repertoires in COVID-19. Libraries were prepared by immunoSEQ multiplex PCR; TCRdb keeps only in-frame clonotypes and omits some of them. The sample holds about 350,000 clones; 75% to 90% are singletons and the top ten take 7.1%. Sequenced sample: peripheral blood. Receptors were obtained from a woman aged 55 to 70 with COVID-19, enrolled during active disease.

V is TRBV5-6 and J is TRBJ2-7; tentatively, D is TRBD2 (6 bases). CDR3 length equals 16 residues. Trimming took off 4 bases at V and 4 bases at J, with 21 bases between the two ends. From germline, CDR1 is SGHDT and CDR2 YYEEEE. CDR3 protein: CASSGGTGLTIYEQYF. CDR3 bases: TGTGCCAGCAGCGGGGGGACCGGGTTAACCATTTACGAGCAGTACTTC.

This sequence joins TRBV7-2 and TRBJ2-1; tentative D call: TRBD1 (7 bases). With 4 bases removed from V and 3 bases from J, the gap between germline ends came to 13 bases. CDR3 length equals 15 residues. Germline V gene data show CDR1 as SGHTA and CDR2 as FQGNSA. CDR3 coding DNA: TGTGCCAGCAGCTCCCAGGGGGGTTTCTACAATGAGCAGTTCTTC. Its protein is CASSSQGGFYNEQFF.

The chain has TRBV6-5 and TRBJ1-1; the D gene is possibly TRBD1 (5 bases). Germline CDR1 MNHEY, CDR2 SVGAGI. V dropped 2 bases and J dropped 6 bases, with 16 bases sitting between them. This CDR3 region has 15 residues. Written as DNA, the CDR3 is TGTGCCAGCAGTTACCCGATTAGGGGAATACCTGAAGCTTTCTTT. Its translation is CASSYPIRGIPEAFF.

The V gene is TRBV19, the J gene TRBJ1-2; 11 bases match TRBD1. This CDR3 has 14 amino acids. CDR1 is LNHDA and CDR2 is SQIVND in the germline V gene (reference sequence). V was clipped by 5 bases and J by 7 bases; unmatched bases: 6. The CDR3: CASSSGQGGFGYTF. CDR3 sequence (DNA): TGTGCCAGTAGTTCGGGACAGGGGGGGTTTGGCTACACCTTC.

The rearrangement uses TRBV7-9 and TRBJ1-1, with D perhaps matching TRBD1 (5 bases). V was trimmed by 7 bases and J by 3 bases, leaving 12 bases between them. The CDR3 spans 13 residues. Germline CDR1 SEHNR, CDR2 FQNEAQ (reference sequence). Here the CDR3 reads CASNDGRDTEAFF. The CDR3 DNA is TGTGCCAGCAACGATGGCAGGGACACTGAAGCTTTCTTT.

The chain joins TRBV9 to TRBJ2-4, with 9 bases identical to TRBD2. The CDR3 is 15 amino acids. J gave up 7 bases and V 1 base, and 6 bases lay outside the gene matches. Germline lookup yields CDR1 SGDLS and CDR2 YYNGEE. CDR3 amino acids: CASSVMAGGQNIQYF. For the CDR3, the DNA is TGTGCCAGCAGCGTAATGGCGGGGGGGCAGAACATTCAGTACTTC.

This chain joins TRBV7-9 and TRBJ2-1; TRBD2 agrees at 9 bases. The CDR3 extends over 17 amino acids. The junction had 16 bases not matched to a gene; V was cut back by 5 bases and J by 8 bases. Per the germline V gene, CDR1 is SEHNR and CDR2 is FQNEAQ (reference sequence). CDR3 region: CASSPLGRGGKKDEQFF. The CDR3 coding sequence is TGTGCCAGCAGCCCTCTCGGGCGGGGGGGCAAGAAGGATGAGCAGTTCTTC.

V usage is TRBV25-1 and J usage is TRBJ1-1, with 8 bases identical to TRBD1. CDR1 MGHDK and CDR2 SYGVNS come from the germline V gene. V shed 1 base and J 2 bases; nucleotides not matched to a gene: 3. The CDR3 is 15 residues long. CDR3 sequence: CASSESPGGNTEAFF. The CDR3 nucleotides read TGTGCCAGCAGTGAATCGCCAGGGGGCAACACTGAAGCTTTCTTT.

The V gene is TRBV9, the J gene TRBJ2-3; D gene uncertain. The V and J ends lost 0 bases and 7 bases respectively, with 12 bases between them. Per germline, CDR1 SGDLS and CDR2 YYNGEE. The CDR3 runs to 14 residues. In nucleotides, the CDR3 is TGTGCCAGCAGCGTAGGCCAGGCCATTTATACGCAGTATTTT. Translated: CASSVGQAIYTQYF.

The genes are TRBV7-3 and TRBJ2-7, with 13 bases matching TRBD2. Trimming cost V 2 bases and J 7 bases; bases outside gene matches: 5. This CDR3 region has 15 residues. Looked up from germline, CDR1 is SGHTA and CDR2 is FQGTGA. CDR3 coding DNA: TGTGCCAGCAGCTTAGGACTAGCGGGGGTAAAGGAGCAGTACTTC. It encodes CASSLGLAGVKEQYF.

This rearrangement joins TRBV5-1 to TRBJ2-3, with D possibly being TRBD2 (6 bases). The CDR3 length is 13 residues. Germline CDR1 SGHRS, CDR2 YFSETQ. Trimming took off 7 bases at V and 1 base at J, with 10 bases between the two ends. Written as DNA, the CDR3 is TGCGCCAGCTGGAGGGGTGGCACAGATACGCAGTATTTT. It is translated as CASWRGGTDTQYF.

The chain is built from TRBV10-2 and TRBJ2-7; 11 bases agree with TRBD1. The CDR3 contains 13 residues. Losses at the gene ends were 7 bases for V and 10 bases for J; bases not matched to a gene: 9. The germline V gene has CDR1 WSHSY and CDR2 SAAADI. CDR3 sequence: CASTSGQGGIQYF. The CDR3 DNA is TGCGCCAGCACTTCGGGACAGGGGGGAATTCAGTACTTC.

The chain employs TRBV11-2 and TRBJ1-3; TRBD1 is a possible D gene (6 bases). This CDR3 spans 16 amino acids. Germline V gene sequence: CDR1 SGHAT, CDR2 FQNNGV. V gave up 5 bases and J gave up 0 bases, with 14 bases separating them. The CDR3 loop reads CASSMLTGHSGNTIYF. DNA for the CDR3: TGTGCCAGCAGCATGTTGACAGGCCACTCTGGAAACACCATATATTTT.

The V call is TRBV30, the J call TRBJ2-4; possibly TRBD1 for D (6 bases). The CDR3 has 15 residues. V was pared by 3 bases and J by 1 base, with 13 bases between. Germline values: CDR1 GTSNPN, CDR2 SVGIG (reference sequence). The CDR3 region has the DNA TGTGCCTGGAGCTCCCCAGGGGATGCCAAAAACATTCAGTACTTC. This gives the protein CAWSSPGDAKNIQYF. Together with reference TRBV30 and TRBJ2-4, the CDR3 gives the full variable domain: SQTIHQWPATLVQPVGSPLSLECTVEGTSNPNLYWYRQAAGRGLQLLFYSVGIGQISSEVPQNLSASRPQDRQFILSSKKLLLSDSGFYLCAWSSPGDAKNIQYFGAGTRLSVL.